This record looks at one TCR beta chain sequence and its context. These data are taken from a study of neurological immune-mediated disorders. Per germline, CDR1 MNHEY and CDR2 SVGAGI. This CDR3 has 13 residues. V lost 7 bases and J lost 8; bases outside the gene matches: 10. The cDNA was generated by 5'RACE with 10-nucleotide random UMIs. TCRdb reanalysed the 5' RACE reads using MiXCR and keeps one entry per CDR3 protein. This sample has roughly 18,000 distinct CDR3 sequences, with around a quarter found just once. The V and J genes are TRBV6-5 and TRBJ1-1; TRBD1 aligns across 7 bases. This sequence was found in a man between 50 and 59 years old with HTLV-1-associated myelopathy (HAM/TSP). The sequenced sample consisted of PBMCs. The CDR3 reads CASTYGTAEEAFF. Here the CDR3 DNA reads TGTGCCAGCACCTACGGGACAGCAGAAGAAGCTTTCTTT.